This T cell receptor (beta chain) was sequenced during a study of cytomegalovirus exposure and HLA in healthy donors. Trimming pared 2 bases from V and 4 bases from J, leaving 10 bases between. Per germline, CDR1 SGHVS and CDR2 FNYEAQ. CDR3 length: 14 amino acids. A remark on this clone: Its antigen is unknown.

PCR involved 60 Vbeta and 13 Jbeta primers. Assay: immunoSEQ multiplex PCR; the TCRdb copy retains only in-frame clones and omits some. The repertoire has around 230,000 clones, 60% to 80% of them found once; the top ten carry around 1.9%. Whole-study findings and limits: Per a prior analysis, the majority of TCR beta V segments were productive roughly 87% or roughly 30% of the time. Sequencing depth across donors, presence/absence analyses assumed, was roughly uniform.

The sample was PBMCs. The clonotype comes from a male donor in good health and CMV-seronegative. The J gene is TRBJ2-3, the V gene TRBV7-6; the D is unclear. CDR3 in amino acids: CASSLTPEADTQYF. The DNA for the CDR3 is TGTGCCAGCAGCTTAACCCCCGAGGCAGATACGCAGTATTTT.